These 22 T cell receptor beta chains were sequenced from one sample in a study of blood T cell repertoires in COVID-19. The repertoire was sequenced with immunoSEQ multiplex PCR; TCRdb's copy has only in-frame clones and lacks some. This table has over 85,000 clones, about 90% appearing once. The specimen was peripheral blood. Receptors originate from a male donor with acute or convalescent COVID-19.

This rearrangement joins TRBV5-1 to TRBJ2-5, with 10 bases lining up with TRBD1. Germline lookup yields CDR1 SGHRS and CDR2 YFSETQ. The CDR3 runs to 16 residues. With 3 bases clipped from V and 0 bases from J, the junction kept 5 bases outside the gene matches. The DNA for the CDR3 is TGCGCCAGCAGCTATGGACAGGGGGGTTACCAAGAGACCCAGTACTTC. Translated, it gives CASSYGQGGYQETQYF.

The chain has TRBV19 and TRBJ1-2; 9 nucleotides match TRBD1. The trim removed 5 bases at V and 7 bases at J, leaving 8 bases unmatched. Per germline, CDR1 LNHDA and CDR2 SQIVND (reference sequence). This CDR3 is 14 amino acids long. DNA for the CDR3: TGTGCCAGTAGTGAATCGACAGGGGGTGGTGGCTACACCTTC. This translates into CASSESTGGGGYTF.

This sequence joins TRBV19 and TRBJ2-5; 11 positions match TRBD1. This CDR3 contains 16 residues. Germline trimming cut 2 bases from V and 5 bases from J; bases unmatched to any gene: 7. Germline assignment: CDR1 LNHDA and CDR2 SQIVND (reference sequence). The CDR3, as DNA: TGTGCCAGTAGTATAACCGGACAGGGGGCTTGGGAGACCCAGTACTTC. Amino acid sequence: CASSITGQGAWETQYF.

The chain combines TRBV19 with TRBJ1-5, with D possibly matching TRBD1 (5 bases). V lost 6 bases and J lost 3, with 15 bases in between. The CDR3 covers 15 residues. CDR1 and CDR2 (germline): LNHDA, SQIVND (reference sequence). CDR3 DNA sequence: TGTGCCAGTAGAAAAGGGGTTAGGGACAATCAGCCCCAGCATTTT. Its protein is CASRKGVRDNQPQHF.

This rearrangement joins TRBV10-3 to TRBJ1-3, with D perhaps matching TRBD1 (5 bases). Germline values: CDR1 ENHRY, CDR2 SYGVKD. The ends were cut back, 6 bases at V and 0 bases at J, with 15 bases in the middle. This CDR3 comprises 16 residues. CDR3 bases: TGTGCCATCAGCCAGGGTTTCCTACCCTCTGGAAACACCATATATTTT. Its translation is CAISQGFLPSGNTIYF.

The J gene is TRBJ2-3, the V gene TRBV7-2; 12 nucleotides align to TRBD2. The CDR3 is made up of 16 amino acids. V was clipped by 5 bases and J by 2 bases; unmatched bases: 5. The germline V gene has CDR1 SGHTA and CDR2 FQGNSA. The CDR3 spells CASSLRTSGATDTQYF. Written as DNA, the CDR3 is TGTGCCAGCAGCCTAAGGACTAGCGGGGCCACAGATACGCAGTATTTT.

This chain connects TRBV5-6 to TRBJ1-1; a weak D match, TRBD1 (5 bases). Trimming took 4 bases from V and 3 from J, leaving 19 bases between them. Germline CDR1 and CDR2: SGHDT and YYEEEE. This CDR3 spans 16 amino acids. The CDR3 loop is CASSPGLSKRHTEAFF. The CDR3 DNA reads TGTGCCAGCAGCCCGGGACTCTCTAAGAGGCACACTGAAGCTTTCTTT.

The chain joins TRBV5-4 to TRBJ1-4, with a possible D match to TRBD1 (6 bases). The CDR3 consists of 14 residues. The germline gives CDR1 SGHNT, CDR2 YYREEE (reference sequence). Trimming removed 1 base at V and 6 bases at J, with 10 bases between. CDR3 amino acids: CASSLTGLDEKLFF. In DNA, the CDR3 is TGTGCCAGCAGCTTGACAGGGCTAGATGAAAAACTGTTTTTT.

The CDR3 nucleotides are TGTGCCAGCAGTTTACGGGGGATCTATGGCTACACCTTC. It is translated as CASSLRGIYGYTF. The gene calls are TRBV28 and TRBJ1-2, with a possible D match to TRBD1 (5 bases). V gave up 2 bases and J gave up 4 bases, with 8 bases separating them. The CDR3 length is 13 residues. CDR1 is MDHEN, CDR2 SYDVKM, per germline.

The V call is TRBV19, the J call TRBJ1-2, with 7 bases lining up with TRBD1. This CDR3 spans 15 amino acids. The germline CDR1 and CDR2 sequences are LNHDA and SQIVND (reference sequence). The V segment lost 3 bases and the J segment 5 bases; nucleotides outside the gene matches: 9. This CDR3 is CASSIADRAGYGYTF. CDR3 sequence (DNA): TGTGCCAGTAGTATCGCCGACAGGGCGGGGTATGGCTACACCTTC.

This clone was seen a handful of times. The CDR3 DNA is TGTGCCAGCAGCCGTCAGGGTAGCTATAACACCGGGGAGCTGTTTTTT. This codes for CASSRQGSYNTGELFF. The chain links TRBV7-3 to TRBJ2-2; possible D gene TRBD1, 5 bases. The germline V and J ends were trimmed by 5 bases and 2 bases, with 15 bases remaining between them. This CDR3 is built from 16 residues. Looked up from germline, CDR1 is SGHTA and CDR2 is FQGTGA. Variable domain in full (rest from reference TRBV7-3 and TRBJ2-2): GAGVSQTPSNKVTEKGKYVELRCDPISGHTALYWYRQSLGQGPEFLIYFQGTGAADDSGLPNDRFFAVRPEGSVSTLKIQRTERGDSAVYLCASSRQGSYNTGELFFGEGSRLTVL.

The chain joins TRBV2 to TRBJ2-3, with 10 bases identical to TRBD2. The CDR3 covers 15 residues. V shed 6 bases and J 2 bases; nucleotides not matched to a gene: 5. Per germline, CDR1 SNHLY and CDR2 FYNNEI. CDR3 loop: CASRVSGGPTDTQYF. The CDR3 DNA sequence: TGTGCCAGCAGGGTTAGCGGGGGGCCCACAGATACGCAGTATTTT.

The rearrangement uses TRBV5-1 and TRBJ1-2; perhaps TRBD1 as D (5 bases). The CDR3 consists of 15 residues. Germline-derived CDR1 and CDR2 are SGHRS and YFSETQ. Trimming took 0 bases from V and 10 from J, leaving 19 bases between them. CDR3 loop: CASSLGRGNYGLYTF. The CDR3 DNA reads TGCGCCAGCAGCTTGGGAAGGGGCAACTATGGGCTCTACACCTTC.

The genes are TRBV30 and TRBJ2-2, with 8 bases lining up with TRBD1. From germline, CDR1 is GTSNPN and CDR2 SVGIG (reference sequence). V lost 2 bases to trimming and J lost 7 bases; unmatched junction nucleotides: 6. The CDR3 runs to 14 residues. The CDR3: CAWSSGQDGGELFF. For the CDR3, the DNA is TGTGCCTGGAGTTCGGGACAGGATGGCGGGGAGCTGTTTTTT.

Concerning this clone: Other nucleotide sequences in the sample specify the same CDR3. The chain couples TRBV5-1 to TRBJ2-5; TRBD1 agrees at 7 bases. The CDR3 is 14 amino acids. Per the germline V gene, CDR1 is SGHRS and CDR2 is YFSETQ. Trimming cost V 0 bases and J 2 bases; bases outside gene matches: 1. Here the CDR3 reads CASSLGRGQETQYF. CDR3 DNA sequence: TGCGCCAGCAGCTTGGGCAGGGGGCAAGAGACCCAGTACTTC. The variable domain in full, completed from reference TRBV5-1 and TRBJ2-5, reads KAGVTQTPRYLIKTRGQQVTLSCSPISGHRSVSWYQQTPGQGLQFLFEYFSETQRNKGNFPGRFSGRQFSNSRSEMNVSTLELGDSALYLCASSLGRGQETQYFGPGTRLLVL.

The chain is built from TRBV4-1 and TRBJ1-6, with 8 bases identical to TRBD1. The CDR3 contains 17 residues. J was trimmed by 8 bases and V by 6 bases; bases with no gene match: 15. Germline CDR1 reads MGHRA; CDR2 reads YSYEKL. This CDR3 is CASRGGQGAIRDSPLHF. The CDR3 DNA sequence: TGCGCCAGCAGGGGGGGGCAGGGGGCTATAAGGGATTCACCCCTCCACTTT.

This clone was counted once. This chain connects TRBV28 to TRBJ2-1; D gene unclear. Trimming pared 6 bases from V and 4 bases from J, leaving 7 bases between. The CDR3 runs to 12 residues. Germline CDR1 and CDR2: MDHEN and SYDVKM. Here the CDR3 DNA reads TGTGCCAGCAGGACAAGTTACAATGAGCAGTTCTTC. Translation gives CASRTSYNEQFF.

The rearrangement uses TRBV18 and TRBJ1-3; TRBD1 agrees at 8 bases. The germline V gene encodes CDR1 KGHSH and CDR2 LQKENI. Trimming removed 5 bases from V and 2 bases from J; junction bases left unmatched: 17. The CDR3 is made up of 19 amino acids. The CDR3, as DNA: TGTGCCAGCTCATCTCTAGGGACAGGACCCGTAGCCACTGGAAACACCATATATTTT. It yields the protein CASSSLGTGPVATGNTIYF.

This chain connects TRBV15 to TRBJ1-2, with 7 bases aligning to TRBD1. This CDR3 is 15 amino acids long. Germline assignment: CDR1 LNHNV and CDR2 YYDKDF (reference sequence). V was clipped by 1 base and J by 2 bases; unmatched bases: 4. The CDR3 region is CATSRGRTGNYGYTF. The CDR3 region has the DNA TGTGCCACCAGCAGAGGTCGGACAGGAAACTATGGCTACACCTTC.

V usage is TRBV19 and J usage is TRBJ2-5; 8 bases are shared with TRBD1. J lost 5 bases, V lost 6 bases, and 5 bases had no gene match. Germline loops: CDR1 LNHDA, CDR2 SQIVND (reference sequence). This CDR3 has 13 amino acids. The CDR3 protein is CASSQQGGETQYF. For the CDR3, the DNA is TGTGCCAGTAGCCAACAGGGGGGTGAGACCCAGTACTTC.

The CDR3 region is CASRLTGGLRNTEAFF. DNA for the CDR3: TGTGCCAGTAGACTGACAGGGGGGCTACGAAACACTGAAGCTTTCTTT. The rearrangement links TRBV19 to TRBJ1-1; 9 positions match TRBD1. Looked up from germline, CDR1 is LNHDA and CDR2 is SQIVND (reference sequence). The CDR3 is made up of 16 amino acids. J gave up 2 bases and V 6 bases, and 10 bases lay outside the gene matches.

The genes are TRBV9 and TRBJ1-1; 9 bases align to TRBD1. This CDR3 is 13 amino acids long. Germline-derived CDR1 and CDR2 are SGDLS and YYNGEE. Germline trimming cut 4 bases from V and 10 bases from J; bases unmatched to any gene: 8. The CDR3 sequence is CASSKGQGYGAFF. The CDR3 nucleotides are TGTGCCAGCAGCAAGGGACAGGGATACGGAGCTTTCTTT.